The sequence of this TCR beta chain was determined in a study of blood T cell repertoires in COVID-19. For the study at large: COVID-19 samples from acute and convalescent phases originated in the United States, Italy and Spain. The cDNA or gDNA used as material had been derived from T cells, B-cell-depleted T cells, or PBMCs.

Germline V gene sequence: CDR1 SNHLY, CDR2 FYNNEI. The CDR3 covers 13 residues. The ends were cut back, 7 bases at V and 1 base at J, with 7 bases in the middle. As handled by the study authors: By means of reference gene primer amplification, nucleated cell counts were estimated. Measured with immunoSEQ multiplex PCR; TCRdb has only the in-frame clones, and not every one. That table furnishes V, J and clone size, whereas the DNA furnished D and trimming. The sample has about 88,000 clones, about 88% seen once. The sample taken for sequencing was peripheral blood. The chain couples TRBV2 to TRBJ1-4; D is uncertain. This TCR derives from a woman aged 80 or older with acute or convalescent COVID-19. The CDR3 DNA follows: TGTGCCAGCAAGGGAGAAACTAATGAAAAACTGTTTTTT. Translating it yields CASKGETNEKLFF. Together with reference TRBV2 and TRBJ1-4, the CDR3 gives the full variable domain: EPEVTQTPSHQVTQMGQEVILRCVPISNHLYFYWYRQILGQKVEFLVSFYNNEISEKSEIFDDQFSVERPDGSNFTLKIRSTKLEDSAMYFCASKGETNEKLFFGSGTQLSVL.